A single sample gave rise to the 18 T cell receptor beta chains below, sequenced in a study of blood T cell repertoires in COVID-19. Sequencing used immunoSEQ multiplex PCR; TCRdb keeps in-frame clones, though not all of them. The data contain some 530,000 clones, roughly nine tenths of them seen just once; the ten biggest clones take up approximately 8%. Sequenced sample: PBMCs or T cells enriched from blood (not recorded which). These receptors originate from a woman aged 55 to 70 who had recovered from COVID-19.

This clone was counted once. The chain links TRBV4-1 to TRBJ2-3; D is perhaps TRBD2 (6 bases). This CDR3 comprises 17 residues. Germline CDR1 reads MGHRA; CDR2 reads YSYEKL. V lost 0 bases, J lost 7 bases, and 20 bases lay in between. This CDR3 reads CASSQEEGEGQRNTQYF. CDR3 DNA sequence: TGCGCCAGCAGCCAAGAGGAGGGCGAAGGCCAACGAAATACGCAGTATTTT.

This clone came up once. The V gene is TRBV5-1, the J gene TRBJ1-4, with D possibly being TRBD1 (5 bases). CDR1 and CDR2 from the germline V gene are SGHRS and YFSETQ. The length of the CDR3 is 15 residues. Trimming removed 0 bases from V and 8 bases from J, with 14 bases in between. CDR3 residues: CASSLAGGRVEKLFF. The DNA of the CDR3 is TGCGCCAGCAGCTTGGCTGGGGGGAGAGTGGAAAAACTGTTTTTT.

This CDR3 is CASNSINEAFF. CDR3 nucleotides: TGTGCCTCGAACTCAATCAATGAAGCTTTCTTT. The gene calls are TRBV30 and TRBJ1-1; no clear D gene. This CDR3 has 11 residues. The germline CDR1 and CDR2 sequences are GTSNPN and SVGIG (reference sequence). The V end lost 7 bases, the J end lost 7 bases, and 13 bases lay between the germline ends.

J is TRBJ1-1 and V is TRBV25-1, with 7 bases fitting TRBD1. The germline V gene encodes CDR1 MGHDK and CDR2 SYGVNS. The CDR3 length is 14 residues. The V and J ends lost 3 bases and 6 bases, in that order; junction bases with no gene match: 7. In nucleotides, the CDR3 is TGTGCCAGCAGTGATCCGACAGGGTTCCCTGAAGCTTTCTTT. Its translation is CASSDPTGFPEAFF.

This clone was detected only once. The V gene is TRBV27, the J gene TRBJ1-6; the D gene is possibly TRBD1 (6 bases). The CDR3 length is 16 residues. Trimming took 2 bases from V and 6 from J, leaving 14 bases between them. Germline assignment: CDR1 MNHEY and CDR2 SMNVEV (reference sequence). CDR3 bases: TGTGCCAGCAGTTTAAAGGTGTCAGGGGCTAATTCACCCCTCCACTTT. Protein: CASSLKVSGANSPLHF.

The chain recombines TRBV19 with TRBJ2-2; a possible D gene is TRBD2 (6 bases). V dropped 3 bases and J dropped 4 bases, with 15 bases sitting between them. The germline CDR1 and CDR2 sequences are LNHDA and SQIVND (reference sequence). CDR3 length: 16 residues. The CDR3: CASSINWGGGTGELFF. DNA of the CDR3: TGTGCCAGTAGTATCAACTGGGGAGGTGGCACCGGGGAGCTGTTTTTT.

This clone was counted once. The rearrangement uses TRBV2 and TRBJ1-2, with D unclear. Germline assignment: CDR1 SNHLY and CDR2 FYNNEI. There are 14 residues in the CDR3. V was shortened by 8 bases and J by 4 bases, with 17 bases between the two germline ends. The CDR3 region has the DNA TGTGCCAGCCTTCCCGGGAGTTCTTCCTATGGCTACACCTTC. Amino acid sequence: CASLPGSSSYGYTF.

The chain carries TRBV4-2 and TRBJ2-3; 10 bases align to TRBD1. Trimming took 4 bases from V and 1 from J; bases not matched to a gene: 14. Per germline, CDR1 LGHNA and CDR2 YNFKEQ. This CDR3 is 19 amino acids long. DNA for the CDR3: TGTGCCAGCAGCCTTTCAGACGGGGACAGGGGCGAAGGCACAGATACGCAGTATTTT. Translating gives CASSLSDGDRGEGTDTQYF.

The CDR3 reads CSVELIASQYF. The CDR3, as DNA: TGCAGCGTTGAATTGATAGCGTCGCAGTATTTT. This chain connects TRBV29-1 to TRBJ2-3; D might be TRBD2 (5 bases). Germline CDR1 SQVTM, CDR2 ANQGSEA. V was trimmed by 2 bases and J by 10 bases, leaving 10 bases between them. This CDR3 has 11 residues.

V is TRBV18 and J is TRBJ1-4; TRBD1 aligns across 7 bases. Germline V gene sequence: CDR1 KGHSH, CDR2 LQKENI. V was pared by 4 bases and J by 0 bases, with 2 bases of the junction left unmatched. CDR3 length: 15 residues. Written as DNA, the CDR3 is TGTGCCAGCTCACAGGGGGCTGCAACTAATGAAAAACTGTTTTTT. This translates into CASSQGAATNEKLFF.

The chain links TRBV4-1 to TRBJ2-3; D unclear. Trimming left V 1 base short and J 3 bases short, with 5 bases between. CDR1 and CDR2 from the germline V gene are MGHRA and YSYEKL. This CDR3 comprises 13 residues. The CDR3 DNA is TGCGCCAGCAGCCAAGTAGTGACAGATACGCAGTATTTT. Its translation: CASSQVVTDTQYF.

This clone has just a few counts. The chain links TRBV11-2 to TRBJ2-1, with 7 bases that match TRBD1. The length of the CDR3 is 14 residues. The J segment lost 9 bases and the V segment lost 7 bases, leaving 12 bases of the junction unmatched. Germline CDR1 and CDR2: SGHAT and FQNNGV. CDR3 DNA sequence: TGTGCCAGCATCCTTAGGGGGCAGTTAAGTGAGCAGTTCTTC. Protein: CASILRGQLSEQFF.

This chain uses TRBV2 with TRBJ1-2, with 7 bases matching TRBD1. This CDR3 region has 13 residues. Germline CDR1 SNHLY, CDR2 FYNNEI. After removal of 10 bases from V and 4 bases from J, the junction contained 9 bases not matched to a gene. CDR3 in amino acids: CATPQGPFYGYTF. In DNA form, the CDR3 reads TGTGCCACTCCACAGGGGCCCTTCTATGGCTACACCTTC.

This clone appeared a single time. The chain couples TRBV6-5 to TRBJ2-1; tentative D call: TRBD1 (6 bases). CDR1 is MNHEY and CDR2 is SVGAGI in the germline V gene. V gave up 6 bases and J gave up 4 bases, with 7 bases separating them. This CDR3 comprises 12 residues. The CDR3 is CASRTGYNEQFF. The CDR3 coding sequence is TGTGCCAGCAGGACAGGTTACAATGAGCAGTTCTTC.

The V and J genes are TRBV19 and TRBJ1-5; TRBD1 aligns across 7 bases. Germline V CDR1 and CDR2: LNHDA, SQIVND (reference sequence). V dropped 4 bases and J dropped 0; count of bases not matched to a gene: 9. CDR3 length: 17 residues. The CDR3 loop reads CASSTRDSQYSNQPQHF. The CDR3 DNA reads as TGTGCCAGTAGTACCAGGGACAGCCAGTATAGCAATCAGCCCCAGCATTTT. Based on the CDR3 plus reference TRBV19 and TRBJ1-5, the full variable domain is DGGITQSPKYLFRKEGQNVTLSCEQNLNHDAMYWYRQDPGQGLRLIYYSQIVNDFQKGDIAEGYSVSREKKESFPLTVTSAQKNPTAFYLCASSTRDSQYSNQPQHFGDGTRLSIL.

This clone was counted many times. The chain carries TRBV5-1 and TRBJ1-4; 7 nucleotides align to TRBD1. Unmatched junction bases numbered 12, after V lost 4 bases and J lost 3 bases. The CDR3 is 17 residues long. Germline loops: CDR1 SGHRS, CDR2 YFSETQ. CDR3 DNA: TGCGCCAGCAGCCCATTGACAGGGCAGATCTCTAATGAAAAACTGTTTTTT. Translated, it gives CASSPLTGQISNEKLFF.

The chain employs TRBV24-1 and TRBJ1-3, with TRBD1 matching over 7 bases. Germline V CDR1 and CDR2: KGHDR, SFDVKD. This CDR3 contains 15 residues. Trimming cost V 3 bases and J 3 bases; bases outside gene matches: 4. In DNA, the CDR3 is TGTGCCACCAGTGATCCGGACAGGTTTGGAAACACCATATATTTT. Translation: CATSDPDRFGNTIYF.

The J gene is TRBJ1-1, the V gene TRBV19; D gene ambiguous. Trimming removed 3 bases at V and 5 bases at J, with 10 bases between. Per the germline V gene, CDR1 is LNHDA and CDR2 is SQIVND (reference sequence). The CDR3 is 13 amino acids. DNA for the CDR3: TGTGCCAGTAGTATGTCGCTAGAGACTGAAGCTTTCTTT. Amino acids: CASSMSLETEAFF.